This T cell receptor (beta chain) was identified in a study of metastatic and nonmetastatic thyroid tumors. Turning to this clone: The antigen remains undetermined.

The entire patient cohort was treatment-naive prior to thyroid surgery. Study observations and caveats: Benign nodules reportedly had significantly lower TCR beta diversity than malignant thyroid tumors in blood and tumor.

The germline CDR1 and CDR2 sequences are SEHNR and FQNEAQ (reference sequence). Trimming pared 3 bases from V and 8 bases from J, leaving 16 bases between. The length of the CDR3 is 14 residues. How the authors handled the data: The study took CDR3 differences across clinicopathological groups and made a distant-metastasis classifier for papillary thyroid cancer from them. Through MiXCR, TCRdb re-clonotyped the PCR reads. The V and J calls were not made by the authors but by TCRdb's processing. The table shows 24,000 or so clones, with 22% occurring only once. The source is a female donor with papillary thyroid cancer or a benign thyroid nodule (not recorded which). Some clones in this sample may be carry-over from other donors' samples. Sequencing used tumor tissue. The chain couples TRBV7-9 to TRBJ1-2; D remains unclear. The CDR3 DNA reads TGTGCCAGCAGCTTTTACAGCCGGACGCTAGGCTACACCTTC. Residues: CASSFYSRTLGYTF.